This TCR beta chain is drawn from a study of blood T cell repertoires in COVID-19. The wider study: The United States, Italy and Spain provided the acute and convalescent COVID-19 samples. From T cells, B-cell-depleted T cells, or PBMCs came the material, which was cDNA or gDNA.

In the original workflow: Amplified reference gene primers provided the basis for estimating nucleated cell counts. Profiling relied on immunoSEQ multiplex PCR, and the TCRdb table lists in-frame clones only, not all of them. The DNA was the basis for D and trimming; V, J and clone size are from that table. The sample shows approximately 260,000 clones, 70% to 85% of them seen only once. As to this clone: A junction boundary mismatches the germline segment, possibly from a read error.

The CDR3 is 11 residues long. Germline values: CDR1 ENHRY, CDR2 SYGVKD. V gene TRBV10-3 combines with J gene TRBJ1-2, with TRBD1 matching 10 bases. The sequence came from a woman of 80 years or more with acute or convalescent COVID-19. Material: peripheral blood. CDR3 sequence reads: CAVRDRGQCTF. The DNA for the CDR3 is TGTGCCGTCAGAGACAGGGGGCAGTGCACCTTC.